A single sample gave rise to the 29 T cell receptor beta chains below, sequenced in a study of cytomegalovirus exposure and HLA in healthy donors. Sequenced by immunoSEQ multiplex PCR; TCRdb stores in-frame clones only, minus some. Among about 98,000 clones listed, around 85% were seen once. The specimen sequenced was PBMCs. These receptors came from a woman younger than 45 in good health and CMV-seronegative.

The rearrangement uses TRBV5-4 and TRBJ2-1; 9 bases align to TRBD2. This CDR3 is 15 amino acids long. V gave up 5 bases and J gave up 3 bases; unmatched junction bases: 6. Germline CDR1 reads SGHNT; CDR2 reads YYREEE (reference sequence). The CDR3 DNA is TGTGCCAGCAGTCTGACTAGCGGACTCTACAATGAGCAGTTCTTC. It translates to CASSLTSGLYNEQFF.

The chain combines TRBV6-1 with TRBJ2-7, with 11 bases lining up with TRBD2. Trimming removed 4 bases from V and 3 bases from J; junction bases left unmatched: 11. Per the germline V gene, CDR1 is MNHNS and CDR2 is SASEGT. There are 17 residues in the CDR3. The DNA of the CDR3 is TGTGCCAGCAGTGGCGGGAACACTAGCGGGAGCATCTACGAGCAGTACTTC. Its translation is CASSGGNTSGSIYEQYF.

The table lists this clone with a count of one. CDR3 sequence reads: CASSLGTARQPQHF. CDR3 sequence (DNA): TGTGCCAGCAGTTTGGGCACCGCCAGGCAGCCCCAGCATTTT. The gene calls are TRBV27 and TRBJ1-5; D gene ambiguous. This CDR3 has 14 amino acids. In germline, CDR1 is MNHEY, CDR2 SMNVEV (reference sequence). Trimming cost V 3 bases and J 7 bases, with 13 bases left between them.

Written as DNA, the CDR3 is TGCGCCAGCAGCCCCGGACAGGCTAGGGATTCACCCCTCCACTTT. The encoded protein is CASSPGQARDSPLHF. V is TRBV4-1 and J is TRBJ1-6; 7 bases match TRBD1. V shed 4 bases, J shed 8 bases, and the junction held 8 bases outside the gene matches. This CDR3 spans 15 amino acids. Germline values: CDR1 MGHRA, CDR2 YSYEKL.

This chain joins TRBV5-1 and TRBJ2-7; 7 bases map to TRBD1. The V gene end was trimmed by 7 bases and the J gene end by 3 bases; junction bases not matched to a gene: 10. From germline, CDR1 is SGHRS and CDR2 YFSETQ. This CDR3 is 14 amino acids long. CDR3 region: CASRTGTGHYEQYF. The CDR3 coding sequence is TGCGCCAGCCGGACAGGTACGGGGCACTACGAGCAGTACTTC.

The CDR3 sequence is CASSVGGASSWEQYF. CDR3 bases: TGTGCCAGCAGCGTAGGGGGCGCCTCCTCGTGGGAGCAGTACTTC. V gene TRBV9 combines with J gene TRBJ2-7, with a weak D call TRBD1 (5 bases). CDR3 length: 15 residues. Trimming left V 0 bases short and J 7 bases short, with 17 bases between. The germline CDR1 and CDR2 sequences are SGDLS and YYNGEE. The complete variable domain, with remaining parts taken from reference TRBV9 and TRBJ2-7, reads DSGVTQTPKHLITATGQRVTLRCSPRSGDLSVYWYQQSLDQGLQFLIQYYNGEERAKGNILERFSAQQFPDLHSELNLSSLELGDSALYFCASSVGGASSWEQYFGPGTRLTVT.

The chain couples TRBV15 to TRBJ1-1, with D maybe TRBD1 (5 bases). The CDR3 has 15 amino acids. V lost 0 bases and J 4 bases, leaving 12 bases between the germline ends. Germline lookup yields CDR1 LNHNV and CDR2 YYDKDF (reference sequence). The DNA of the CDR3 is TGTGCCACCAGCAGAGATCCGGACGGGGGCACTGAAGCTTTCTTT. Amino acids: CATSRDPDGGTEAFF.

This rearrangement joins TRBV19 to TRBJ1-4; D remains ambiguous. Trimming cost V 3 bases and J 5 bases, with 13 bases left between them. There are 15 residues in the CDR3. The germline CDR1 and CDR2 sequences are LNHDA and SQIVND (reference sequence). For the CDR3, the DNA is TGTGCCAGTAGTATGGGAGGGTTCCCAAATGAAAAACTGTTTTTT. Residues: CASSMGGFPNEKLFF. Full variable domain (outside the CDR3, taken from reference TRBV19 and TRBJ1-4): DGGITQSPKYLFRKEGQNVTLSCEQNLNHDAMYWYRQDPGQGLRLIYYSQIVNDFQKGDIAEGYSVSREKKESFPLTVTSAQKNPTAFYLCASSMGGFPNEKLFFGSGTQLSVL.

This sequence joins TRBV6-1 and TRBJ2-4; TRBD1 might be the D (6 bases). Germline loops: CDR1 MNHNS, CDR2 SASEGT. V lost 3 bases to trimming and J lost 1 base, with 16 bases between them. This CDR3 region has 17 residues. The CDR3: CASSDTLQGRAKNIQYF. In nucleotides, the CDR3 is TGTGCCAGCAGTGATACTTTGCAGGGGCGGGCCAAAAACATTCAGTACTTC.

CDR3 sequence: CASSPVPPGSTGELFF. The CDR3 nucleotides are TGCGCCAGCAGCCCCGTACCCCCAGGGTCCACCGGGGAGCTGTTTTTT. The gene calls are TRBV4-1 and TRBJ2-2, with a tentative D call TRBD1 (5 bases). CDR1 MGHRA and CDR2 YSYEKL come from the germline V gene. CDR3 size: 16 residues. Trimming cost V 4 bases and J 4 bases, with 16 bases left between them.

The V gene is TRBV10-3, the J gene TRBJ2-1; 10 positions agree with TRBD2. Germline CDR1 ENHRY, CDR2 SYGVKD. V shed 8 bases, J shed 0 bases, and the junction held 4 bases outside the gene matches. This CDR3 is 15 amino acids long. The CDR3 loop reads CAIGVAGGSYNEQFF. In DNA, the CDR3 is TGTGCCATCGGCGTAGCGGGGGGCTCCTACAATGAGCAGTTCTTC.

This CDR3 reads CASSPGTGVPGELFF. The CDR3 DNA reads as TGTGCCAGCAGCCCCGGGACAGGGGTTCCCGGGGAGCTGTTTTTT. The chain uses TRBV7-9 and TRBJ2-2; TRBD1 agrees at 10 bases. Germline CDR1 is SEHNR and CDR2 is FQNEAQ (reference sequence). The V gene end was trimmed by 5 bases and the J gene end by 6 bases; junction bases not matched to a gene: 6. The CDR3 runs to 15 residues.

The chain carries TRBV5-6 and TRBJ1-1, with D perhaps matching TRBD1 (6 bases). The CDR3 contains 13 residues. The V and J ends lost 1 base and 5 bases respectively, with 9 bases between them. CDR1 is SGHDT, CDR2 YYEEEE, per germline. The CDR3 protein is CASSLTGKTEAFF. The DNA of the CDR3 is TGTGCCAGCAGCTTGACAGGGAAGACTGAAGCTTTCTTT.

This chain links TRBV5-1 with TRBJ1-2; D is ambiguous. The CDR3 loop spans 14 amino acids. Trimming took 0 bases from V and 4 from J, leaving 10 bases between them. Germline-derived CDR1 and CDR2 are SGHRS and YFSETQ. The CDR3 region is CASSLEAGSYGYTF. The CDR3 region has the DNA TGCGCCAGCAGCTTGGAGGCGGGGAGCTATGGCTACACCTTC. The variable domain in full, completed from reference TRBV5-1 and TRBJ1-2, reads KAGVTQTPRYLIKTRGQQVTLSCSPISGHRSVSWYQQTPGQGLQFLFEYFSETQRNKGNFPGRFSGRQFSNSRSEMNVSTLELGDSALYLCASSLEAGSYGYTFGSGTRLTVV.

The CDR3 sequence: CASSLAGGYEQYF. As DNA, the CDR3 is TGTGCCAGCAGCTTAGCGGGGGGCTACGAGCAGTACTTC. The genes are TRBV7-6 and TRBJ2-7; tentatively, D is TRBD2 (6 bases). Germline-derived CDR1 and CDR2 are SGHVS and FNYEAQ. Trimming left V 0 bases short and J 3 bases short, with 6 bases between. The CDR3 is made up of 13 amino acids. Together with reference TRBV7-6 and TRBJ2-7, the CDR3 gives the full variable domain: GAGVSQSPRYKVTKRGQDVALRCDPISGHVSLYWYRQALGQGPEFLTYFNYEAQQDKSGLPNDRFSAERPEGSISTLTIQRTEQRDSAMYRCASSLAGGYEQYFGPGTRLTVT.

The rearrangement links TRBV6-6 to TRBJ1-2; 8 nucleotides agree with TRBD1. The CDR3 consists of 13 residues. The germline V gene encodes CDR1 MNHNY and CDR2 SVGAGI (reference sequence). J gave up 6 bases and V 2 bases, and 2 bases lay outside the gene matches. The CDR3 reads CASSYDRGHGYTF. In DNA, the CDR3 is TGTGCCAGCAGTTACGACAGGGGACATGGCTACACCTTC.

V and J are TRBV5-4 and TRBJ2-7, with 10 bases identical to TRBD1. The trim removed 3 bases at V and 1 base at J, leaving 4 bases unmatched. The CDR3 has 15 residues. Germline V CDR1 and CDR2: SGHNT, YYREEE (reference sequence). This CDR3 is CASSWTGGWSYEQYF. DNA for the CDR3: TGTGCCAGCAGCTGGACAGGGGGGTGGTCCTACGAGCAGTACTTC.

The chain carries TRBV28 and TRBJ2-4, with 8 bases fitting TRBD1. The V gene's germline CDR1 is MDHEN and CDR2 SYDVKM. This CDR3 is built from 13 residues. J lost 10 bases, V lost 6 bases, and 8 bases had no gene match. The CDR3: CASRGQVVGIQYF. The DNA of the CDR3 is TGTGCCAGCAGGGGACAGGTTGTGGGGATTCAGTACTTC.

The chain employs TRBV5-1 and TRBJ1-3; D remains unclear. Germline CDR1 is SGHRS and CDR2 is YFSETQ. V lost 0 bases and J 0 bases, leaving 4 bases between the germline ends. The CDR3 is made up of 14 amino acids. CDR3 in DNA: TGCGCCAGCAGCTTGGGCAGCTCTGGAAACACCATATATTTT. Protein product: CASSLGSSGNTIYF.

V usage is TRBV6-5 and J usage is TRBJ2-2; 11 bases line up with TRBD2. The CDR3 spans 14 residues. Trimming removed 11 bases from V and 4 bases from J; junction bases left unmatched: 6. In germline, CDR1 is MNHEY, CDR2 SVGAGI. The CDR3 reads CASLAGVATGELFF. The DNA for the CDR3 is TGTGCCTCACTAGCGGGGGTAGCCACCGGGGAGCTGTTTTTT.

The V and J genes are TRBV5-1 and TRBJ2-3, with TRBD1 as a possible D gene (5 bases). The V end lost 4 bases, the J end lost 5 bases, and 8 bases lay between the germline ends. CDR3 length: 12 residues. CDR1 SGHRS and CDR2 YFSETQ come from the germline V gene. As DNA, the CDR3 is TGCGCCAGCAGCGGCACAGGAGATACGCAGTATTTT. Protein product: CASSGTGDTQYF.

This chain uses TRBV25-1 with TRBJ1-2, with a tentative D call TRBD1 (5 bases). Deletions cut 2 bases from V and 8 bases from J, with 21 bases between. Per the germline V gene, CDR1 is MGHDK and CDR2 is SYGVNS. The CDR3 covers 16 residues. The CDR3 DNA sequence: TGTGCCAGCAGTGAACAGGGTATCAGCCAAGTGGGGGGCTACACCTTC. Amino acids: CASSEQGISQVGGYTF.

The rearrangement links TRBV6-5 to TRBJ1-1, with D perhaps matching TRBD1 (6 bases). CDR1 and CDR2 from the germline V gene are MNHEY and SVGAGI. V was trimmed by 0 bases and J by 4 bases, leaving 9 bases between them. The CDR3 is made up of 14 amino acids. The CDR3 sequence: CASSYSGGATEAFF. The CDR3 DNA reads TGTGCCAGCAGTTACTCGGGGGGGGCCACTGAAGCTTTCTTT.

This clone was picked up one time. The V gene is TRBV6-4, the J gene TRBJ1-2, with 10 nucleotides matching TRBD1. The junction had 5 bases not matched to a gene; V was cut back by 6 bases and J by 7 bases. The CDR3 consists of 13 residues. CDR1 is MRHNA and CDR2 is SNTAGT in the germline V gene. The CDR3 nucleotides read TGTGCCAGCAGCACCGGGACAGGGGCTGGCTACACCTTC. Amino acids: CASSTGTGAGYTF.

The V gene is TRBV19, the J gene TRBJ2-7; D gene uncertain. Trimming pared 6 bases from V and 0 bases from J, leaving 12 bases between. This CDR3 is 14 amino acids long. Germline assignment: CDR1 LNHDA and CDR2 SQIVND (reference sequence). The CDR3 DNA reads TGTGCCAGTAGAGAGGCAGCTTTCTCCTACGAGCAGTACTTC. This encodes CASREAAFSYEQYF.

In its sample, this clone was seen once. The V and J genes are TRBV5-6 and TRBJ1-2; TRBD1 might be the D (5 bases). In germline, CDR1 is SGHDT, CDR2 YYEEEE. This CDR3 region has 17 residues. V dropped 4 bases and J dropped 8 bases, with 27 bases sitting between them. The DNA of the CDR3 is TGTGCCAGCAGCCCGATCGGGTGGGGCAGGGCAGATGGCGGCTACACCTTC. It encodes CASSPIGWGRADGGYTF.

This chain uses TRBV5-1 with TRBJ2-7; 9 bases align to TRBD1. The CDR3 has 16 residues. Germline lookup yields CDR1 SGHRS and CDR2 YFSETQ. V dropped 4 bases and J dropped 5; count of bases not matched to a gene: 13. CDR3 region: CASSTGPGQGQDEQYF. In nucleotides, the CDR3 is TGCGCCAGCAGCACAGGTCCGGGACAGGGCCAAGACGAGCAGTACTTC.

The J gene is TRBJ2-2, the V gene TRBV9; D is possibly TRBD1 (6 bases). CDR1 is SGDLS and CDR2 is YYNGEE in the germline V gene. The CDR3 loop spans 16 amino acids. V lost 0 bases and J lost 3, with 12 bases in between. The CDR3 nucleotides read TGTGCCAGCAGCGTAGGATACAGGGTGGACACCGGGGAGCTGTTTTTT. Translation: CASSVGYRVDTGELFF.

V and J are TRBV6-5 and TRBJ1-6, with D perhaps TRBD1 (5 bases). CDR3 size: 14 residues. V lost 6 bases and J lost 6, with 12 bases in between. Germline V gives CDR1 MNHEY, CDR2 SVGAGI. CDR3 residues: CASSRKGFNSPLHF. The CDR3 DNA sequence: TGTGCCAGCAGCCGGAAGGGGTTTAATTCACCCCTCCACTTT.